These 27 T cell receptor beta chains were all obtained from the same sample, sequenced in a study of T cell repertoires in cytomegalovirus infection. TCRdb re-derived calls from the reads in MiXCR, one entry per CDR3 protein. Of 650,000 to 850,000 distinct CDR3 sequences listed, about 27% are singletons. Their target antigens are unknown. The sequenced sample was cultured CD8+ T cells from PBMCs, obtained from culture after CMV antigen stimulation. These receptors originate from a human donor in good health (CMV status not recorded). Some clones in this sample may be carry-over from other donors' samples.

The chain uses TRBV6-5 and TRBJ2-2; the D gene is possibly TRBD2 (5 bases). Germline V gene data show CDR1 as MNHEY and CDR2 as SVGAGI. The CDR3 is made up of 14 amino acids. Trimming removed 0 bases at V and 6 bases at J, with 8 bases between. The CDR3 region has the DNA TGTGCCAGCAGTTACTCAGAGGGTGCCGGGGAGCTGTTTTTT. Protein product: CASSYSEGAGELFF.

The rearrangement joins TRBV7-4 to TRBJ1-1; tentative D call: TRBD1 (5 bases). CDR1 is SGHVT and CDR2 is SQSDAQ in the germline V gene. Trimming took 8 bases from V and 13 from J, leaving 20 bases between them. The CDR3 consists of 12 residues. The chain's CDR3 is CASDTGRREDFF. DNA for the CDR3: TGTGCCAGCGACACTGGCCGCAGGGAGGATTTCTTT.

V and J are TRBV6-5 and TRBJ2-5, with 10 bases that match TRBD2. Germline trimming cut 2 bases from V and 5 bases from J; bases unmatched to any gene: 5. This CDR3 is 15 amino acids long. CDR1 and CDR2 (germline): MNHEY, SVGAGI. In DNA, the CDR3 is TGTGCCAGCAGTTACGGGACTAGCGAGGGGGAGACCCAGTACTTC. It translates to CASSYGTSEGETQYF.

V is TRBV6-1 and J is TRBJ2-7; no definite D call. Trimming stripped 5 bases from V and 1 base from J, with 15 bases between. The CDR3 contains 15 residues. Germline CDR1 is MNHNS and CDR2 is SASEGT. Here the CDR3 DNA reads TGTGCCAGCAGTAAACTCTCGACGCCATCCTACGAGCAGTACGTC. It translates to CASSKLSTPSYEQYV.

CDR3 region: CASSFNSVDSYGYTF. In DNA, the CDR3 is TGTGCCAGCAGCTTTAATAGCGTGGACAGCTATGGCTACACCTTC. The rearrangement joins TRBV27 to TRBJ1-2; D possibly corresponds to TRBD1 (6 bases). The CDR3 runs 15 residues. V was shortened by 6 bases and J by 4 bases, with 18 bases between the two germline ends. CDR1 and CDR2 (germline): MNHEY, SMNVEV (reference sequence).

V usage is TRBV18 and J usage is TRBJ2-7; D may be TRBD2 (6 bases). The length of the CDR3 is 14 residues. Trimming cost V 6 bases and J 0 bases, with 12 bases left between them. Germline CDR1 reads KGHSH; CDR2 reads LQKENI. The CDR3 region has the DNA TGTGCCAGCTCGGAGGGTATCAGCTCCTACGAGCAGTACGTC. Encoded protein: CASSEGISSYEQYV.

This clonotype was seen a few times. The chain couples TRBV7-9 to TRBJ2-7; D remains ambiguous. Germline assignment: CDR1 SEHNR and CDR2 FQNEAQ (reference sequence). The CDR3 length is 14 residues. Trimming shortened V by 3 bases and J by 2 bases, and 11 bases separated the two germline ends. CDR3 DNA: TGTGCCAGCAGCTTCCTGGACGGTGCCTACGAGCAGTACTTC. Translation gives CASSFLDGAYEQYF.

This clonotype appeared a few times. The genes are TRBV12-3 or TRBV12-4 and TRBJ2-1; tentatively, D is TRBD1 or TRBD2 (6 bases each). V was trimmed by 5 bases and J by 3 bases, leaving 17 bases between them. The length of the CDR3 is 16 residues. The CDR3 nucleotides are TGTGCCAGCAGTCCCTCGGAGGGGGGCCGCTACAATGAGCAGTTCTTC. Its protein product is CASSPSEGGRYNEQFF.

This clonotype was observed a few times. The chain joins TRBV6-5 to TRBJ2-4, with D hard to call. CDR1 and CDR2 (germline): MNHEY, SVGAGI. V lost 0 bases to trimming and J lost 9 bases, with 12 bases between them. The CDR3 has 14 residues. CDR3 region: CASSYSGELGIQYF. Written as DNA, the CDR3 is TGTGCCAGCAGTTACTCGGGTGAATTAGGCATTCAGTACTTC.

The genes are TRBV6-6 and TRBJ1-1, with D unresolved. Germline CDR1 reads MNHNY; CDR2 reads SVGAGI (reference sequence). V lost 0 bases, J lost 1 base, and 9 bases lay in between. The CDR3 loop spans 15 amino acids. The chain's CDR3 is CASSYSNSENTEAFF. As DNA, the CDR3 is TGTGCCAGCAGTTACTCGAACAGCGAGAACACTGAAGCTTTCTTT.

The rearrangement links TRBV7-9 to TRBJ1-4; D remains unclear. The ends were cut back, 2 bases at V and 7 bases at J, with 8 bases in the middle. This CDR3 region has 13 residues. Per the germline V gene, CDR1 is SEHNR and CDR2 is FQNEAQ (reference sequence). The CDR3 sequence is CASSLLWGEKLFF. The CDR3 DNA follows: TGTGCCAGCAGCTTACTATGGGGTGAAAAACTGTTTTTT.

The chain couples TRBV5-6 to TRBJ2-5; D possibly corresponds to TRBD2 (6 bases). V was shortened by 4 bases and J by 1 base, with 17 bases between the two germline ends. CDR1 and CDR2 (germline): SGHDT, YYEEEE. The CDR3 length is 16 residues. The CDR3 is CASSPNWRGAQETQYF. Written as DNA, the CDR3 is TGTGCCAGCAGCCCGAACTGGCGGGGTGCCCAAGAGACCCAGTACTTC.

In its sample, this clonotype was seen a few times. This sequence joins TRBV20-1 and TRBJ1-6; possibly TRBD1 for D (6 bases). V lost 5 bases, J lost 2 bases, and 13 bases lay in between. Germline lookup yields CDR1 DFQATT and CDR2 SNEGSKA (reference sequence). CDR3 length: 15 residues. CDR3 residues: CSAGPRGAYNSPLHF. The CDR3 bases are TGCAGTGCTGGACCCAGGGGCGCCTATAATTCACCCCTCCACTTT.

In this sample, this clonotype turned up a few times. This chain connects TRBV19 to TRBJ2-1; D is ambiguous. The germline V and J ends were trimmed by 10 bases and 0 bases, with 13 bases remaining between them. CDR3 length: 14 amino acids. Germline values: CDR1 LNHDA, CDR2 SQIVND (reference sequence). The CDR3 bases are TGTGCCACCAGTATGGGGAACTCCTACAATGAGCAGTTCTTC. Protein: CATSMGNSYNEQFF.

The rearrangement links TRBV4-1 to TRBJ1-3; D is ambiguous. CDR1 is MGHRA, CDR2 YSYEKL, per germline. Trimming stripped 1 base from V and 4 bases from J, with 11 bases between. This CDR3 region has 15 residues. CDR3 DNA sequence: TGCGCCAGCAGCCAAGTATCCGGGAAGGGAAACACCATATATTTT. Protein sequence: CASSQVSGKGNTIYF.

This chain joins TRBV10-3 and TRBJ2-2, with D uncertain. This CDR3 is built from 12 residues. Between the trimmed V and J ends, which lost 7 bases and 4 bases, there was a span of 7 bases. The germline V gene has CDR1 ENHRY and CDR2 SYGVKD. This CDR3 reads CAIIAGTGELFF. The CDR3 DNA reads as TGTGCCATCATCGCCGGCACCGGGGAGCTGTTTTTT.

This clonotype was counted only a few times. The V call is TRBV2, the J call TRBJ2-7; 8 bases fit TRBD1. From germline, CDR1 is SNHLY and CDR2 FYNNEI. CDR3 length: 12 amino acids. Unmatched junction bases numbered 5, after V lost 11 bases and J lost 2 bases. For the CDR3, the DNA is TGTGCCGTCGGACAGGGACCCTACGAGCAGTACGTC. Residues: CAVGQGPYEQYV.

Points on this clonotype: One end of the junction varies from germline; a read error may be responsible. CDR3 DNA: TGCGCCAGCAGCTTGGGCAATGGGCAGTTCTTC. This encodes CASSLGNGQFF. This sequence joins TRBV5-1 and TRBJ2-1; D uncertain. This CDR3 contains 11 residues. CDR1 is SGHRS, CDR2 YFSETQ, per germline. The variable domain in full, completed from reference TRBV5-1 and TRBJ2-1, reads KAGVTQTPRYLIKTRGQQVTLSCSPISGHRSVSWYQQTPGQGLQFLFEYFSETQRNKGNFPGRFSGRQFSNSRSEMNVSTLELGDSALYLCASSLGNGQFFGPGTRLTVL.

This clonotype was seen more than once but under ten times. V gene TRBV12-3 or TRBV12-4 combines with J gene TRBJ2-3; a weak D match, TRBD2 (5 bases). The V end was cut by 4 bases, the J end by 9 bases, with 14 bases between. The CDR3 totals 13 residues. The CDR3 protein is CASSSDWLGTQYF. The CDR3, as DNA: TGTGCCAGCAGTTCGGACTGGTTGGGGACGCAGTATTTT.

In this sample, this clonotype turned up once. This chain joins TRBV19 and TRBJ2-1; 10 bases match TRBD1. The CDR3 sequence is 14 residues long. V shed 3 bases and J 6 bases; nucleotides not matched to a gene: 2. Germline CDR1 is LNHDA and CDR2 is SQIVND (reference sequence). The CDR3 DNA reads as TGTGCCAGTAGTATGGGACAGGGGATCAATGAGCAGTTCTTC. It is translated as CASSMGQGINEQFF.

V usage is TRBV10-1 and J usage is TRBJ1-5; TRBD1 agrees at 8 bases. The CDR3 is 17 residues long. In germline, CDR1 is WNHNN, CDR2 SYGVQD (reference sequence). The junction had 15 bases not matched to a gene; V was cut back by 11 bases and J by 0 bases. CDR3 loop: CAGAPGQVLYSNQPQHF. The CDR3 DNA follows: TGCGCCGGAGCTCCGGGACAGGTCCTTTATAGCAATCAGCCCCAGCATTTT.

As to this clonotype: One junction end disagrees with the germline gene, perhaps due to a read error. The rearrangement uses TRBV29-1 and TRBJ1-6; a possible D gene is TRBD1 (5 bases). Per the germline V gene, CDR1 is SQVTM and CDR2 is ANQGSEA. The CDR3 length is 13 residues. The CDR3 region is CSASEGGDSPLRF. CDR3 DNA sequence: TGCAGCGCTTCAGAGGGAGGGGATTCACCCCTCCGCTTT. The complete variable domain, with remaining parts taken from reference TRBV29-1 and TRBJ1-6, reads SAVISQKPSRDICQRGTSLTIQCQVDSQVTMMFWYRQQPGQSLTLIATANQGSEATYESGFVIDKFPISRPNLTFSTLTVSNMSPEDSSIYLCSASEGGDSPLRFGNGTRLTVT.

The rearrangement links TRBV4-1 to TRBJ2-1; perhaps TRBD1 as D (5 bases). Germline V gene lookup returns CDR1 MGHRA and CDR2 YSYEKL. This CDR3 contains 14 residues. V was clipped by 4 bases and J by 10 bases, with 17 bases between them. The CDR3 protein is CASSLIKKGEEQFF. Here the CDR3 DNA reads TGCGCCAGCAGCCTCATAAAGAAAGGGGAAGAGCAGTTCTTC.

The chain links TRBV6-6 to TRBJ2-2, with 8 bases that match TRBD2. Per germline, CDR1 MNHNY and CDR2 SVGAGI (reference sequence). This CDR3 comprises 16 residues. V gave up 0 bases and J gave up 7 bases; unmatched junction bases: 7. CDR3: CASSYSRGGPVGELFF. The CDR3 region has the DNA TGTGCCAGCAGTTACTCGCGCGGGGGGCCCGTCGGGGAGCTGTTTTTT.

V is TRBV6-1 and J is TRBJ1-2; D is uncertain. The CDR3 extends over 8 amino acids. Between the trimmed V and J ends, which lost 4 bases and 10 bases, there was a span of 1 base. Germline V gene data show CDR1 as MNHNS and CDR2 as SASEGT. CDR3 coding DNA: TGTGCCAGCAGTGCCTACACCTTC. The encoded protein is CASSAYTF.

This clonotype has just a few counts. The rearrangement joins TRBV12-5 to TRBJ1-2, with no clear D. The V end was cut by 0 bases, the J end by 7 bases, with 6 bases between. In germline, CDR1 is LGHNT, CDR2 FRNRAP. This CDR3 is 12 amino acids long. As DNA, the CDR3 is TGTGCTAGTGGTTTGGTAGCTCGTGGCTACACCTTC. Protein: CASGLVARGYTF.

This clonotype has just a few counts. This sequence joins TRBV7-6 and TRBJ1-1, with D maybe TRBD1 (6 bases). This CDR3 region has 18 residues. The germline V gene encodes CDR1 SGHVS and CDR2 FNYEAQ. Trimming shortened V by 2 bases and J by 0 bases, and 19 bases separated the two germline ends. CDR3 nucleotide sequence: TGTGCCAGCAGCTTATACCGGGACACCTCTGGCCTGAACACTGAAGCTTTCTTT. Amino acids: CASSLYRDTSGLNTEAFF.